This T cell receptor beta chain stems from a study of blood T cells in healthy people across ages. Findings and limits, study-wide: It was not possible, with unsorted PBMCs, to conclusively compare naive and antigen-experienced cells.

Concerning this clonotype: Its antigen remains unknown.

CDR3 size: 17 residues. CDR1 is SGHVS and CDR2 is FNYEAQ in the germline V gene. The J segment lost 5 bases and the V segment lost 5 bases, leaving 9 bases of the junction unmatched. It was with a sample-barcoded 5' primer and a J-beta primer mix that a second PCR of roughly 6 to 11 cycles was run. The template-switch adaptor, which had 12 random nucleotides, put a tag on each cDNA molecule. TCRdb recomputed calls from the 5' RACE reads with MiXCR, one row per CDR3 protein. The sample shows approximately 800,000 distinct CDR3 sequences, roughly 34% of them seen only once. What was sequenced was blood. This chain connects TRBV7-6 to TRBJ2-2; 12 bases line up with TRBD2. This receptor was obtained from a man between 18 and 29 years old in good health. The CDR3: CASSHPTSGGGTGELFF. The CDR3 bases are TGTGCCAGCAGCCACCCGACTAGCGGGGGTGGGACCGGGGAGCTGTTTTTT.